The sequence of this T cell receptor (beta chain) was determined in a study of siplizumab effects on memory and regulatory T cells. Whole-study findings and limits: The alloreactive clones that mapped to unstimulated subsets made up only a minor fraction. Whether the proliferating Tregs (from siplizumab cultures) were suppressive was not confirmed. Siplizumab brought about a significant reduction in alloreactive sequences traceable to unstimulated CD4+ memory cells. Naive T cells appeared more diverse than memory cells and seemed to be major alloresponse contributors.

The data were produced by immunoSEQ multiplex PCR, yet TCRdb's version contains in-frame clones alone and is incomplete. The sample records some 100,000 clones, roughly 93% being singletons. The germline gives CDR1 SGHNT, CDR2 YENEEA. Trimming took off 1 base at V and 8 bases at J, with 6 bases between the two ends. CDR3 length equals 12 residues. Comment on this clone: Its specificity is unknown.

The specimen sequenced was CD8+ T cells sorted from blood. The clonotype originates from a human donor in good health. This sequence joins TRBV11-3 and TRBJ2-1; TRBD1 might be the D (5 bases). CDR3 residues: CASSLGGDEQFF. The DNA for the CDR3 is TGTGCCAGCAGCTTAGGGGGCGATGAGCAGTTCTTC. Complete variable domain (other parts from reference TRBV11-3 and TRBJ2-1): EAGVVQSPRYKIIEKKQPVAFWCNPISGHNTLYWYLQNLGQGPELLIRYENEEAVDDSQLPKDRFSAERLKGVDSTLKIQPAELGDSAVYLCASSLGGDEQFFGPGTRLTVL.